Listed here are 32 T cell receptor beta chains from one sample, sequenced in a study of vaccination and CD4 T cells after COVID-19. Treatment: roughly ten-day PBMC culture with coronavirus spike peptide pools or control peptides (ViraFEST assay). Antigen specificity for these receptors is unknown. Sequenced with the Oncomine TCR Beta short-read assay was DNA taken from cultured CD4+ T cells. TCRdb re-derived calls from the PCR reads in MiXCR, one entry per CDR3 protein. The data contain about 21,000 distinct CDR3 sequences, under 60% of them seen just once; the ten biggest clones take up roughly 9%. Sequencing input: CD4+ T cells from blood, cultured in vitro. The receptors originated from a human donor who had recovered from COVID-19.

This clonotype was counted only a few times. The chain carries TRBV30 and TRBJ1-1; 7 nucleotides align to TRBD1. The length of the CDR3 is 13 residues. V dropped 3 bases and J dropped 3; count of bases not matched to a gene: 4. Germline CDR1 reads GTSNPN; CDR2 reads SVGIG (reference sequence). The DNA for the CDR3 is TGTGCCTGGAGCGCCCAGGGGGACACTGAAGCTTTCTTT. Protein sequence: CAWSAQGDTEAFF.

The table lists this clonotype with a few counts. This chain connects TRBV20-1 to TRBJ1-1; 8 positions agree with TRBD1. This CDR3 region has 12 residues. The germline CDR1 and CDR2 sequences are DFQATT and SNEGSKA (reference sequence). After removal of 5 bases from V and 5 bases from J, the junction contained 4 bases not matched to a gene. The CDR3 here is CSAPDRATEAFF. CDR3 sequence (DNA): TGCAGTGCTCCGGACAGGGCGACTGAAGCTTTCTTT.

The chain combines TRBV19 with TRBJ1-2, with D unclear. Germline assignment: CDR1 LNHDA and CDR2 SQIVND (reference sequence). Trimming cost V 4 bases and J 8 bases, with 20 bases left between them. The CDR3 has 15 amino acids. CDR3 in DNA: TGTGCCAGTAGTACCCCCCGGGATGGTGGGCGAGGCTACACCTTC. This sequence encodes CASSTPRDGGRGYTF.

J is TRBJ2-7 and V is TRBV20-1; D may be TRBD2 (6 bases). Looked up from germline, CDR1 is DFQATT and CDR2 is SNEGSKA (reference sequence). Trimming pared 1 base from V and 4 bases from J, leaving 11 bases between. The CDR3 covers 13 residues. CDR3 in DNA: TGCAGTGCTAGAGGGAGGGCCGATTACGAGCAGTACTTC. This sequence encodes CSARGRADYEQYF.

There are a few counts of this clonotype. The rearrangement uses TRBV5-1 and TRBJ2-5; 13 bases map to TRBD2. J lost 0 bases, V lost 4 bases, and 3 bases had no gene match. Germline lookup yields CDR1 SGHRS and CDR2 YFSETQ. CDR3 length: 16 residues. DNA for the CDR3: TGCGCCAGCAGCACTGGGACTAGCGGGAACCAAGAGACCCAGTACTTC. It is translated as CASSTGTSGNQETQYF.

The rearrangement links TRBV2 to TRBJ1-3; maybe TRBD1 (5 bases). Trimming shortened V by 8 bases and J by 0 bases, and 11 bases separated the two germline ends. This CDR3 contains 14 residues. The V gene's germline CDR1 is SNHLY and CDR2 FYNNEI. The CDR3 reads CASGGRDSGNTIYF. The CDR3, as DNA: TGTGCCAGCGGGGGGAGGGACTCTGGAAACACCATATATTTT.

The CDR3 DNA reads as TGTGCCAGCAGCTTAGGTGGCAGCTCTGGAAACACCATATATTTT. Protein: CASSLGGSSGNTIYF. This chain links TRBV5-4 with TRBJ1-3; D gene uncertain. Per germline, CDR1 SGHNT and CDR2 YYREEE (reference sequence). V lost 2 bases to trimming and J lost 0 bases, with 9 bases between them. The CDR3 covers 15 residues. The full variable domain, with the rest looked up from reference TRBV5-4 and TRBJ1-3, is ETGVTQSPTHLIKTRGQQVTLRCSSQSGHNTVSWYQQALGQGPQFIFQYYREEENGRGNFPPRFSGLQFPNYSSELNVNALELDDSALYLCASSLGGSSGNTIYFGEGSWLTVV.

This clonotype has just a few counts. This rearrangement joins TRBV6-1 to TRBJ2-2, with 9 bases that match TRBD2. This CDR3 contains 13 residues. V shed 7 bases, J shed 5 bases, and the junction held 2 bases outside the gene matches. Germline V CDR1 and CDR2: MNHNS, SASEGT. The CDR3 is CASILAGTGELFF. The CDR3 nucleotides are TGTGCCAGCATCCTAGCGGGGACCGGGGAGCTGTTTTTT.

The CDR3: CASSPSRGTGEKKQYF. As DNA, the CDR3 is TGTGCCAGCAGCCCTTCTCGAGGGACAGGGGAAAAGAAGCAGTACTTC. The V call is TRBV12-3 or TRBV12-4, the J call TRBJ2-7; 10 bases fit TRBD1. With 6 bases clipped from V and 8 bases from J, the junction kept 16 bases outside the gene matches. The CDR3 extends over 16 amino acids.

Here the CDR3 DNA reads TGCGCCAGCAGTCTGGGGTTGCAGTTCTTC. This translates into CASSLGLQFF. V gene TRBV23-1 combines with J gene TRBJ2-1; unclear D gene. TRBV23-1 carries the ORF label, with uncertain function. The CDR3 spans 10 residues. V was pared by 4 bases and J by 12 bases, with 7 bases between.

The chain is built from TRBV4-2 and TRBJ1-5, with D uncertain. CDR1 is LGHNA, CDR2 YNFKEQ, per germline. The CDR3 is 15 amino acids. V was pared by 0 bases and J by 3 bases, with 9 bases between. Here the CDR3 reads CASSQDYGVNQPQHF. In nucleotides, the CDR3 is TGTGCCAGCAGCCAAGATTACGGGGTCAATCAGCCCCAGCATTTT.

There are a few counts of this clonotype. The chain employs TRBV6-5 and TRBJ2-7; 10 nucleotides align to TRBD2. From germline, CDR1 is MNHEY and CDR2 SVGAGI. V lost 2 bases, J lost 5 bases, and 3 bases stayed unmatched. The CDR3 runs to 14 residues. CDR3 sequence reads: CASSYGLAGDEQYF. The CDR3 DNA reads TGTGCCAGCAGTTACGGTCTAGCGGGAGACGAGCAGTACTTC.

This clonotype appeared a few times. The chain carries TRBV20-1 and TRBJ2-2; perhaps TRBD2 as D (6 bases). CDR3 length: 14 residues. Per germline, CDR1 DFQATT and CDR2 SNEGSKA (reference sequence). Trimming stripped 2 bases from V and 3 bases from J, with 10 bases between. This CDR3 is CSARSGLYTGELFF. CDR3 DNA: TGCAGTGCTAGATCGGGACTTTACACCGGGGAGCTGTTTTTT.

The genes are TRBV12-3 or TRBV12-4 and TRBJ1-1, with 7 bases that match TRBD1. Germline trimming cut 3 bases from V and 11 bases from J; bases unmatched to any gene: 9. This CDR3 region has 13 residues. As DNA, the CDR3 is TGTGCCAGCAGTTTCACAGGGGCCGGATATGCTTTCTTT. This translates into CASSFTGAGYAFF.

V and J are TRBV20-1 and TRBJ2-7; 10 bases are shared with TRBD2. V gave up 0 bases and J gave up 5 bases; unmatched junction bases: 10. The CDR3 covers 16 residues. Germline CDR1 and CDR2: DFQATT and SNEGSKA (reference sequence). CDR3: CSARDSMRAGGNEQYF. CDR3 bases: TGCAGTGCTAGAGATTCGATGAGAGCGGGAGGGAACGAGCAGTACTTC.

The rearrangement uses TRBV20-1 and TRBJ2-2; 10 bases fit TRBD2. With V trimmed by 4 bases and J by 4 bases, 6 bases remained unmatched. Germline V CDR1 and CDR2: DFQATT, SNEGSKA (reference sequence). The CDR3 has 15 residues. The CDR3 DNA reads as TGCAGTGCTAACCTAGCGGGAGTGGGCACCGGGGAGCTGTTTTTT. Its protein product is CSANLAGVGTGELFF.

This clonotype has only a few counts. The rearrangement links TRBV2 to TRBJ1-1; D gene ambiguous. V dropped 8 bases and J dropped 2 bases, with 12 bases sitting between them. The germline CDR1 and CDR2 sequences are SNHLY and FYNNEI. This CDR3 spans 13 amino acids. In DNA form, the CDR3 reads TGTGCCAGCTCGTTGGGTCCTAACACTGAAGCTTTCTTT. It codes for CASSLGPNTEAFF.

This clonotype has only a few counts. The genes are TRBV20-1 and TRBJ2-2; the D gene is possibly TRBD2 (5 bases). Between the trimmed V and J ends, which lost 7 bases and 6 bases, there was a span of 9 bases. CDR3 length: 11 amino acids. Germline-derived CDR1 and CDR2 are DFQATT and SNEGSKA (reference sequence). The CDR3 bases are TGCAGTGTTTGGCGGGCCGGGGAGCTGTTTTTT. It specifies CSVWRAGELFF.

This clonotype is categorized as medium-sized (0.01 to 0.1%). The chain's CDR3 is CSASGGLVQFF. DNA for the CDR3: TGCAGTGCTAGTGGGGGTCTGGTGCAGTTCTTC. The chain links TRBV20-1 to TRBJ2-1, with D perhaps being TRBD1 or TRBD2 (5 bases each). CDR3 length: 11 residues. CDR1 is DFQATT and CDR2 is SNEGSKA in the germline V gene (reference sequence). V lost 3 bases to trimming and J lost 12 bases, with 12 bases between them.

Regarding this clonotype: One end of the junction fails to match germline, which may point to a read error. The chain links TRBV7-6 to TRBJ2-2; TRBD2 aligns across 10 bases. This CDR3 comprises 15 residues. Germline-derived CDR1 and CDR2 are SGHVS and FNYEAQ. The CDR3 loop reads CASSFSGGNAGELFF. The CDR3 DNA reads TGTGCCAGCAGCTTTAGCGGGGGGAACGCCGGGGAGCTGTTTTTT.

The rearrangement joins TRBV19 to TRBJ1-6; 7 positions agree with TRBD1. CDR3 length equals 17 residues. The germline gives CDR1 LNHDA, CDR2 SQIVND (reference sequence). Trimming at V came to 7 bases and at J to 0 bases, leaving 9 bases not matched to a gene. DNA for the CDR3: TGTGCCAGTACCAGGGGGGGGGTGAGCTCCTATAATTCACCCCTCCACTTT. Translating gives CASTRGGVSSYNSPLHF. Combining the CDR3 with reference TRBV19 and TRBJ1-6 gives the whole variable domain DGGITQSPKYLFRKEGQNVTLSCEQNLNHDAMYWYRQDPGQGLRLIYYSQIVNDFQKGDIAEGYSVSREKKESFPLTVTSAQKNPTAFYLCASTRGGVSSYNSPLHFGNGTRLTVT.

The chain employs TRBV18 and TRBJ1-1, with TRBD1 matching 8 bases. The CDR3 loop spans 15 amino acids. Germline CDR1 KGHSH, CDR2 LQKENI. V shed 7 bases, J shed 4 bases, and the junction held 11 bases outside the gene matches. The CDR3, as DNA: TGTGCCAGCTACCAGACAGGGGATGGGGGCACTGAAGCTTTCTTT. Residues: CASYQTGDGGTEAFF. The full variable domain, with the rest looked up from reference TRBV18 and TRBJ1-1, is NAGVMQNPRHLVRRRGQEARLRCSPMKGHSHVYWYRQLPEEGLKFMVYLQKENIIDESGMPKERFSAEFPKEGPSILRIQQVVRGDSAAYFCASYQTGDGGTEAFFGQGTRLTVV.

This chain joins TRBV5-4 and TRBJ2-7, with TRBD1 matching 7 bases. The CDR3 runs to 13 residues. The V gene's germline CDR1 is SGHNT and CDR2 YYREEE (reference sequence). Trimming took 2 bases from V and 7 from J; bases not matched to a gene: 6. The CDR3 loop reads CASSFQGVGEQYF. CDR3 bases: TGTGCCAGCAGCTTCCAGGGGGTAGGTGAGCAGTACTTC.

On this clonotype itself: The junction departs from the called germline gene at one end, perhaps through a read error. CDR3 sequence: CASSLWYSGANVLTF. CDR3 sequence (DNA): TGTGCCAGCAGCTTATGGTACTCTGGGGCCAACGTCCTGACTTTC. The chain carries TRBV27 and TRBJ2-6; unclear D gene. The CDR3 contains 15 residues. Germline V lookup: CDR1 MNHEY, CDR2 SMNVEV (reference sequence).

This clonotype was seen once. The rearrangement uses TRBV12-3 or TRBV12-4 and TRBJ2-1; TRBD2 matches at 8 bases. The CDR3 has 16 amino acids. V lost 2 bases, J lost 4 bases, and 7 bases stayed unmatched. CDR3 loop: CASSLKSGSGYNEQFF. Written as DNA, the CDR3 is TGTGCCAGCAGTTTAAAAAGCGGGAGTGGGTACAATGAGCAGTTCTTC.

This clonotype was picked up a small number of times. The V call is TRBV4-2, the J call TRBJ2-2, with TRBD2 matching 8 bases. CDR3 size: 18 residues. Germline CDR1 is LGHNA and CDR2 is YNFKEQ. V shed 0 bases, J shed 4 bases, and the junction held 10 bases outside the gene matches. The CDR3 DNA reads TGTGCCAGCAGCCAAGATCGGGGTTTAGCGGGAACCACCGGGGAGCTGTTTTTT. Amino acid sequence: CASSQDRGLAGTTGELFF.

The CDR3 nucleotides read TGTGCCAGCAGCCTGAGGACTGTTGGAAACACCATATATTTT. Translation: CASSLRTVGNTIYF. The V gene is TRBV12-3 or TRBV12-4, the J gene TRBJ1-3; D call uncertain. This CDR3 has 14 residues. The V and J ends lost 6 bases and 3 bases respectively, with 12 bases between them.

The V and J genes are TRBV18 and TRBJ1-1; maybe TRBD1 (5 bases). The CDR3 sequence is 13 residues long. V lost 3 bases and J 1 base, leaving 6 bases between the germline ends. Looked up from germline, CDR1 is KGHSH and CDR2 is LQKENI. In nucleotides, the CDR3 is TGTGCCAGCTCACCTCAGGGGAACACTGAAGCTTTCTTT. Amino acid sequence: CASSPQGNTEAFF.

V usage is TRBV2 and J usage is TRBJ1-2; 8 nucleotides agree with TRBD1. The V gene end was trimmed by 5 bases and the J gene end by 4 bases; junction bases not matched to a gene: 12. Germline V lookup: CDR1 SNHLY, CDR2 FYNNEI. This CDR3 spans 16 amino acids. The CDR3 coding sequence is TGTGCCAGCAGTTCACAGGGGGGGGTTGGAGGCTATGGCTACACCTTC. It specifies CASSSQGGVGGYGYTF.

The chain combines TRBV5-1 with TRBJ2-5; 7 nucleotides match TRBD1. The CDR3 has 15 amino acids. Trimming removed 0 bases from V and 4 bases from J; junction bases left unmatched: 6. Germline V gene lookup returns CDR1 SGHRS and CDR2 YFSETQ. The CDR3 sequence: CASSLEGTEGETQYF. CDR3 in DNA: TGCGCCAGCAGCTTGGAAGGGACAGAGGGAGAGACCCAGTACTTC.

Only a few counts were recorded for this clonotype. The chain is built from TRBV6-1 and TRBJ2-7, with a tentative D call TRBD2 (6 bases). Per the germline V gene, CDR1 is MNHNS and CDR2 is SASEGT. The germline V and J ends were trimmed by 6 bases and 3 bases, with 6 bases remaining between them. The length of the CDR3 is 11 residues. The CDR3 sequence: CASSGGYEQYF. As DNA, the CDR3 is TGTGCCAGCAGCGGGGGCTACGAGCAGTACTTC.

There are a few counts of this clonotype. The chain links TRBV4-1 to TRBJ2-1, with TRBD1 matching 7 bases. CDR1 is MGHRA, CDR2 YSYEKL, per germline. The CDR3 has 18 amino acids. The junction had 18 bases not matched to a gene; V was cut back by 0 bases and J by 10 bases. CDR3 nucleotides: TGCGCCAGCAGCCAAGAAGGATCCGGAGACAGGGAATCCCTCGAGCAGTTCTTC. Its translation is CASSQEGSGDRESLEQFF.